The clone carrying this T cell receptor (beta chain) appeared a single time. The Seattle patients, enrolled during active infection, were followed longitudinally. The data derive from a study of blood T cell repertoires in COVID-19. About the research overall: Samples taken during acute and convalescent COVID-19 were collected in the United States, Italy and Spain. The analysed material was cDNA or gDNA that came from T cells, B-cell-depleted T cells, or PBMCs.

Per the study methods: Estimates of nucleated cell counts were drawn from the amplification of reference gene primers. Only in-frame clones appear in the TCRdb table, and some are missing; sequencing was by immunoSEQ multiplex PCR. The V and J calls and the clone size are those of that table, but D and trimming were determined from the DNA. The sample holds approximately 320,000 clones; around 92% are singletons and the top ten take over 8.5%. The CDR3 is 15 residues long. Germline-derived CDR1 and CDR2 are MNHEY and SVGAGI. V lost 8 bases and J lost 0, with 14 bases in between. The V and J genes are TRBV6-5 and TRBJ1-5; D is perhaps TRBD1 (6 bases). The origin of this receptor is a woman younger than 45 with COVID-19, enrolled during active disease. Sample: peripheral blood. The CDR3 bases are TGTGCCAGCGGGCCGACAGGACATAGCAATCAGCCCCAGCATTTT. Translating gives CASGPTGHSNQPQHF.